Each of the 12 T cell receptor beta chains below was sequenced from the same sample in a study of T cell responses to AZD1222 COVID-19 vaccine. TCRdb's copy holds only in-frame clones and misses some; the assay was immunoSEQ multiplex PCR. The data contain under 200,000 clones, about 90% of them seen just once; the ten biggest clones take up 1% to 1.5%. Sequences were derived from peripheral blood, sampled 28 days after the second AZD1222 dose. The receptors were sampled from an adult who received the AZD1222 COVID-19 vaccine.

The V and J genes are TRBV10-2 and TRBJ1-2; D unresolved. Germline CDR1 reads WSHSY; CDR2 reads SAAADI. Trimming shortened V by 8 bases and J by 2 bases, and 12 bases separated the two germline ends. The CDR3 consists of 13 residues. CDR3 coding DNA: TGCGCCAGCTGTTACGACCTCAACTATGGCTACACCTTC. Translation: CASCYDLNYGYTF.

This rearrangement joins TRBV10-2 to TRBJ2-7; maybe TRBD2 (5 bases). V was cut by 6 bases and J by 2 bases, with 14 bases left in between. The CDR3 has 14 residues. The V gene's germline CDR1 is WSHSY and CDR2 SAAADI. The CDR3 DNA reads as TGCGCCAGCAGGTTAAGGGAGCCCCCCTACGAGCAGTACTTC. It codes for CASRLREPPYEQYF.

The rearrangement links TRBV19 to TRBJ2-1, with 8 bases lining up with TRBD2. The CDR3 runs to 16 residues. Per the germline V gene, CDR1 is LNHDA and CDR2 is SQIVND (reference sequence). The V and J ends lost 5 bases and 2 bases, in that order; junction bases with no gene match: 8. CDR3 loop: CASSSLAGGAYNEQFF. For the CDR3, the DNA is TGTGCCAGTAGTTCCCTAGCGGGTGGCGCCTACAATGAGCAGTTCTTC.

This clone appeared once. The V and J genes are TRBV6-5 and TRBJ1-3, with D uncertain. From germline, CDR1 is MNHEY and CDR2 SVGAGI. CDR3 length: 12 residues. The germline V and J ends were trimmed by 6 bases and 2 bases, with 5 bases remaining between them. DNA for the CDR3: TGTGCCAGCAGCCAAGCTGGAAACACCATATATTTT. Amino acid sequence: CASSQAGNTIYF.

The chain combines TRBV27 with TRBJ1-5; TRBD1 is a possible D gene (5 bases). V was shortened by 0 bases and J by 5 bases, with 17 bases between the two germline ends. Germline CDR1 and CDR2: MNHEY and SMNVEV (reference sequence). The CDR3 runs to 17 residues. For the CDR3, the DNA is TGTGCCAGCAGTTTATCGAAAGTGGAGGGGCCTCATCAGCCCCAGCATTTT. Protein: CASSLSKVEGPHQPQHF.

The V and J genes are TRBV28 and TRBJ1-2; 8 positions match TRBD1. From germline, CDR1 is MDHEN and CDR2 SYDVKM. CDR3 length equals 14 residues. V gave up 11 bases and J gave up 3 bases; unmatched junction bases: 11. CDR3 loop: CAGQGTGGDYGYTF. DNA for the CDR3: TGTGCCGGACAAGGGACAGGTGGGGACTATGGCTACACCTTC.

The chain carries TRBV5-6 and TRBJ2-7; TRBD2 matches 7 bases. The germline V gene encodes CDR1 SGHDT and CDR2 YYEEEE. V trimming: 2 bases; J trimming: 4 bases; junction bases outside the gene matches: 3. The CDR3 is 13 amino acids. The CDR3 nucleotides read TGTGCCAGCAGCTTAAGGGGAGGGTACGAGCAGTACTTC. It translates to CASSLRGGYEQYF.

This sequence joins TRBV7-2 and TRBJ2-3; 8 positions agree with TRBD2. Looked up from germline, CDR1 is SGHTA and CDR2 is FQGNSA. The J segment lost 9 bases and the V segment lost 5 bases, leaving 10 bases of the junction unmatched. The CDR3 extends over 14 amino acids. The CDR3 here is CASSLPAGAGTQYF. CDR3 bases: TGTGCCAGCAGCCTCCCAGCGGGGGCAGGGACGCAGTATTTT. Filled out from reference TRBV7-2 and TRBJ2-3, the complete variable domain reads GAGVSQSPSNKVTEKGKDVELRCDPISGHTALYWYRQSLGQGLEFLIYFQGNSAPDKSGLPSDRFSAERTGGSVSTLTIQRTQQEDSAVYLCASSLPAGAGTQYFGPGTRLTVL.

V and J are TRBV21-1 and TRBJ2-7. TRBV21-1 is given as a pseudogene. This CDR3 is built from 12 residues. The CDR3 bases are TGTGCCAGCTGCCACAGGGAGGACGAGCAGTACTTC. This encodes CASCHREDEQYF.

The rearrangement joins TRBV18 to TRBJ1-4, with 7 bases identical to TRBD1. V shed 6 bases, J shed 0 bases, and the junction held 16 bases outside the gene matches. CDR3 size: 19 residues. Germline V lookup: CDR1 KGHSH, CDR2 LQKENI. The CDR3 coding sequence is TGTGCCAGCTCGGACCGAAGGGACAGTGGGACCTCAACTAATGAAAAACTGTTTTTT. Residues: CASSDRRDSGTSTNEKLFF.

V gene TRBV5-1 combines with J gene TRBJ2-1, with 13 bases lining up with TRBD2. In germline, CDR1 is SGHRS, CDR2 YFSETQ. This CDR3 contains 15 residues. Germline trimming cut 4 bases from V and 9 bases from J; bases unmatched to any gene: 7. The CDR3 coding sequence is TGCGCCAGCAGCGGACTAGCGGGGGCCGGGGGTGAGCAGTTCTTC. This encodes CASSGLAGAGGEQFF.

This rearrangement joins TRBV18 to TRBJ1-1; 10 positions agree with TRBD1. Looked up from germline, CDR1 is KGHSH and CDR2 is LQKENI. The CDR3 contains 14 residues. Trimming removed 6 bases from V and 6 bases from J; junction bases left unmatched: 7. For the CDR3, the DNA is TGTGCCAGCTCCCGGACAGGGGGAAGGTCTGAAGCTTTCTTT. This codes for CASSRTGGRSEAFF.